This TCR beta chain came from a study of vaccination and CD4 T cells after COVID-19. Broader study findings: Convalescent patients displayed a median about 90% of reactive clones emerging only post-vaccination. A relatively small number of convalescent patients were studied, and no early post-infection timepoints were included.

Comment on this clonotype: As yet, its antigen is unknown.

The Oncomine TCR Beta short-read assay generated sequence data from the DNA of cultured CD4+ T cells. TCRdb re-analysed the PCR reads in MiXCR, keeping a single row per CDR3 protein. The profile covers tens of thousands of distinct CDR3 sequences, with roughly a third appearing a single time and under 3.5% taken by the ten largest. Specified time point: late sampling 161 to 241 days after vaccination in a few convalescent patients. Specified treatment: roughly 11-day PBMC culture with coronavirus spike peptide pools or control peptides (ViraFEST assay). Under the ViraFEST approach, antigen-specific T cells were expanded with peptide pools and TCRs subsequently sequenced. The dates of positive PCR tests extended from March through December 2020 and came before the US Alpha, Beta and Delta variants. This CDR3 contains 15 residues. The V segment lost 3 bases and the J segment 0 bases; nucleotides outside the gene matches: 2. Germline lookup yields CDR1 MGHDK and CDR2 SYGVNS.

The chain combines TRBV25-1 with TRBJ1-5; 7 bases are a match to TRBD1. The TCR sequence derives from a human donor who had recovered from COVID-19. The starting material was CD4+ T cells from blood, cultured in vitro, obtained about 7 months after SARS-CoV-2 vaccination. The CDR3 DNA is TGTGCCAGCAGTGATGGGACAGTTAGCAATCAGCCCCAGCATTTT. Protein: CASSDGTVSNQPQHF. Using reference TRBV25-1 and TRBJ1-5 for the parts outside the CDR3, the full variable domain is EADIYQTPRYLVIGTGKKITLECSQTMGHDKMYWYQQDPGMELHLIHYSYGVNSTEKGDLSSESTVSRIRTEHFPLTLESARPSHTSQYLCASSDGTVSNQPQHFGDGTRLSIL.